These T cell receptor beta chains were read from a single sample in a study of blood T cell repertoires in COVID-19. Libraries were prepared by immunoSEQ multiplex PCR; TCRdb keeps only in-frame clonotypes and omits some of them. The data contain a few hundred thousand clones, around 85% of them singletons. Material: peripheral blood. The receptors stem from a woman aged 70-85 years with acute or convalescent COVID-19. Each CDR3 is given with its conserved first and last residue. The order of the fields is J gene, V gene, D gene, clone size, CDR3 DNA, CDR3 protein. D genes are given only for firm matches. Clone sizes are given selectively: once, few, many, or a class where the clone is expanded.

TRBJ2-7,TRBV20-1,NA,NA,TGCAGTGCTAGTGGGGGCGCGGTGTTGTACGAGCAGTACTTC,CSASGGAVLYEQYF
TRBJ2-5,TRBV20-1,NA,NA,TGCAGTGCTAGTGGGGAGGAGACCCAGTACTTC,CSASGEETQYF
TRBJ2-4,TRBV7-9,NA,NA,TGTGCCGCAAGGGACTCAGCCAAAAACATTCAGTACTTC,CAARDSAKNIQYF
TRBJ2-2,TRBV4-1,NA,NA,TGCGCCAGCAGCCCGGGACATTTGAACACCGGGGAGCTGTTTTTT,CASSPGHLNTGELFF
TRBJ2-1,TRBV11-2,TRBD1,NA,TGTGCCAGCAGCCCAGGGACAGGGGCCCACAATGAGCAGTTCTTC,CASSPGTGAHNEQFF
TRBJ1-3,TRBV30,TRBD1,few,TGTGCCTGGAGACCTACAGGGGCGGGAAACACCATATATTTT,CAWRPTGAGNTIYF
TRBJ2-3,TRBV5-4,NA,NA,TGTGCCAGCAGCTTGAAAGGGGCCGGTTTGAGAGATACGCAGTATTTT,CASSLKGAGLRDTQYF
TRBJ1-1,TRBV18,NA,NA,TGTGCCAGCTCACCACCTGACAGGGAAGCTTTCTTT,CASSPPDREAFF
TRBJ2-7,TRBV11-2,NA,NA,TGTGCCAGCAGCTTAGTACAACAGAACTACGAGCAGTACTTC,CASSLVQQNYEQYF
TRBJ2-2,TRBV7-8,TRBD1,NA,TGTGCCAGCAGCCTGGGACAGGGAAGCACCGGGGAGCTGTTTTTT,CASSLGQGSTGELFF
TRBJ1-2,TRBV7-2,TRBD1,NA,TGTGCCAGCAGCTTAACCGGGACAGCTTATGGCTACACCTTC,CASSLTGTAYGYTF
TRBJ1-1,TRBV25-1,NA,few,TGTGCCAGCAATCCCCAGGGGAGGAACACTGAAGCTTTCTTT,CASNPQGRNTEAFF
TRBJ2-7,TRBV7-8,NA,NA,TGTGCCAGCAGCTTAGTGGGGGGAGGTCGCTACGAGCAGTACTTC,CASSLVGGGRYEQYF
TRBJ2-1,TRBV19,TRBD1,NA,TGTGCCAGTAGTTCTGCCGGGACAGGGAATTTGAATGAGCAGTTCTTC,CASSSAGTGNLNEQFF
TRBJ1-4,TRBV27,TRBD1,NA,TGTGCCAGCAGCCGAACAGGGGTTGGAGAAAAACTGTTTTTT,CASSRTGVGEKLFF
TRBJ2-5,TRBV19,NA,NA,TGTGCCAGTAGTATAGGCGGGAAGGGGAGGCAAGAGACCCAGTACTTC,CASSIGGKGRQETQYF
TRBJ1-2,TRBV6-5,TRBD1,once,TGTGCCAGCAGGCAACAGGGGCCCTACTATGGCTACACCTTC,CASRQQGPYYGYTF
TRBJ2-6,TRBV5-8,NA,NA,TGTGCCAGCAGCTTGGGTACCGGGACATCAAAAAACTCTGGGGCCAACGTCCTGACTTTC,CASSLGTGTSKNSGANVLTF
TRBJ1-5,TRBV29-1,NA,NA,TGCAGCGTGTCCCCAGGGAGCAATCAGCCCCAGCATTTT,CSVSPGSNQPQHF
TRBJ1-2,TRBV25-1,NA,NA,TGTGCCAGCAGTGACTACTATTATGGCTACACCTTC,CASSDYYYGYTF
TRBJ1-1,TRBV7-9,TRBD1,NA,TGTGCCAGCAGCTTTGGGGGACAGCATACTGAAGCTTTCTTT,CASSFGGQHTEAFF
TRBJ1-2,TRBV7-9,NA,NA,TGTGCCAGCAGCTTCACAGGCTCTAACTATGGCTACACCTTC,CASSFTGSNYGYTF
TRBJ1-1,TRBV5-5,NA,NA,TGTGCCAGCAGCTTGCGGGGGAGTCAGAACACTGAAGCTTTCTTT,CASSLRGSQNTEAFF
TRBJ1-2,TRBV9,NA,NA,TGTGCCAGCAGACAGGGATCTAACTATGGCTACACCTTC,CASRQGSNYGYTF
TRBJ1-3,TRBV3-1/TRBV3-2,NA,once,TGTGCCAGCAGCCAAGAACGGGGAGATGGAAACACCATATATTTT,CASSQERGDGNTIYF
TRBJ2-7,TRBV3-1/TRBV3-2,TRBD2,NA,TGTGCCAGCAGCTTCTCGTCGGGGGGAGAGCAGTACTTC,CASSFSSGGEQYF
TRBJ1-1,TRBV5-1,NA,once,TGCGCCAGCAGCTTCCAGCGGAACATGAACACTGAAGCTTTCTTT,CASSFQRNMNTEAFF
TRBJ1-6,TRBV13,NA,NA,TGTGCCAGCAGCCGAAAAATCAGGGACTCCTATAATTCACCCCTCCACTTT,CASSRKIRDSYNSPLHF
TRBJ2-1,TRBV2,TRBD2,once,TGTGCCAGCGGGTTACTAGCGGGGGACGAGCAGTTCTTC,CASGLLAGDEQFF
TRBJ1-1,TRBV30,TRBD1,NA,TGTGCCTGGAGGGAGCAGGGGGTTACTGAAGCTTTCTTT,CAWREQGVTEAFF
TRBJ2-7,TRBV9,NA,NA,TGTGCCAGCAGCGTTAGGGGAAGCTCCTACGAGCAGTACTTC,CASSVRGSSYEQYF
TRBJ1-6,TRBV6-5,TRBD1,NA,TGTGCCAGCAGCTGGGGACAGGCAAAAAATTCACCCCTCCACTTT,CASSWGQAKNSPLHF
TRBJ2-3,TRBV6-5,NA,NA,TGTGCCAGCACCCCCCTTGGCACAGATACGCAGTATTTT,CASTPLGTDTQYF
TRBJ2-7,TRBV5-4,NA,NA,TGTGCCAGCAGCTCCCTACGCAGGGTTTTGGGGGAGCAGTACTTC,CASSSLRRVLGEQYF
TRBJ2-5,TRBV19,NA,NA,TGTGCCAGTAACGCGGGGCGCTGGGGGGAGACCCAGTACTTC,CASNAGRWGETQYF
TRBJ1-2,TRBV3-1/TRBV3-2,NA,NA,TGTGCCAGCAGCCAAAGTGACAGGTATGGCTACACCTTC,CASSQSDRYGYTF
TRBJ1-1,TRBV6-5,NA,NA,TGTGCCAGCAGTTACTCCGTCGGTAACACTGAAGCTTTCTTT,CASSYSVGNTEAFF
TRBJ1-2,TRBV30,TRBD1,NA,TGTGCCTGGAGTGAGGGGGGGCAGGGGGCGATCTATGGCTACACCTTC,CAWSEGGQGAIYGYTF
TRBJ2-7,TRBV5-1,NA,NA,TGCGCCAGCAGCTTGGGGGGCCGAGTAGTTGCGTACGAGCAGTACTTC,CASSLGGRVVAYEQYF
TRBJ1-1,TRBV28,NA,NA,TGTGCCAGCAGTTTTAGTAAGAACACTGAAGCTTTCTTT,CASSFSKNTEAFF
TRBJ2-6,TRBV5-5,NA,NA,TGTGCCAGCAGCTTGGGACATTCTGGGGCCAACGTCCTGACTTTC,CASSLGHSGANVLTF
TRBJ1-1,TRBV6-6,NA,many,TGTGCCAGCAGCGTCGGCGGGGGAAGCACTGAAGCTTTCTTT,CASSVGGGSTEAFF
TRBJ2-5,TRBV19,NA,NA,TGTGCCAGTAGTATAGACAGGGATGGGACCCAGTACTTC,CASSIDRDGTQYF
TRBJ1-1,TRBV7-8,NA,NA,TGTGCCAGCAGCCCAAGGGAGGAGTGGAACACTGAAGCTTTCTTT,CASSPREEWNTEAFF
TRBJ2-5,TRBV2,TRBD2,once,TGTGCCAGCAGTGAGGCGGGACTAGCGGGAGCGCAAGAGACCCAGTACTTC,CASSEAGLAGAQETQYF
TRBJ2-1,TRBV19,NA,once,TGTGCCAGTAGTCCGGGATCTACCCTCAATGAGCAGTTCTTC,CASSPGSTLNEQFF
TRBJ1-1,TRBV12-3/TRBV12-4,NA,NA,TGTGCCGTGGGTCGGGGTCCCTCGGGAGGGGCTTTCTTT,CAVGRGPSGGAFF
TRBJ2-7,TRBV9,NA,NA,TGTGCCAGAGAGGTCTACGAGCAGTACTTC,CAREVYEQYF
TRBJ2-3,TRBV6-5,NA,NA,TGTGCCGCGGCGGGGTGGGAGAAGACAGATACGCAGTATTTT,CAAAGWEKTDTQYF
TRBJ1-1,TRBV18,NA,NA,TGTGCCAGCTCACCACCGAACAGAGCTAACACTGAAGCTTTCTTT,CASSPPNRANTEAFF
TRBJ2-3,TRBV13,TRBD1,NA,TGTGCCAGCAGCTCGGAGGACAGGTCCACAGATACGCAGTATTTT,CASSSEDRSTDTQYF
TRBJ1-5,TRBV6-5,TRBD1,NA,TGTGCCAGCAGTTGGGGACAGGACGTTTACGAGCCCCAGCATTTT,CASSWGQDVYEPQHF
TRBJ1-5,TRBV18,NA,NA,TGTGCCAGCTCACCGGCGGGTATTGGTCAGCCCCAGCATTTT,CASSPAGIGQPQHF
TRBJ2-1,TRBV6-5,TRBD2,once,TGTGCCAGCAGTTACGGACTAGCGATTGAGCAGTTCTTC,CASSYGLAIEQFF
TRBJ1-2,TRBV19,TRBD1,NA,TGTGCCAGTAGTATATATTACTCGCCTGAACACAGGGGCCTTTCGAGGGGCTACACCTTC,CASSIYYSPEHRGLSRGYTF